These 6 T cell receptor beta chains share one sample of origin, sequenced in a study of blood T cell repertoires in COVID-19 (dated by TCRdb to 2020 to 2021). Receptor libraries were prepared by the immunoSEQ multiplex PCR assay. Held by TCRdb, this immuneACCESS table contains in-frame sequences only and omits some clones. Under half of the omission traces to an unresolved V gene where checked; the cause of the rest is unknown. Present in this sample are about 300,000 clones, 83% of which were seen just once. The ten top clones hold 1% to 1.5% of the sample. Sequencing was done on a sample of peripheral blood. The receptors shown here come from a woman aged 50 to 60 with acute or convalescent COVID-19.

The CDR3, as DNA: TGTGCCAGCAGCTTACAGGGGGGAGATTCACCCCTCCACTTT. Residues: CASSLQGGDSPLHF. This chain connects TRBV11-2 to TRBJ1-6; 7 bases are a match to TRBD1. With V trimmed by 2 bases and J by 8 bases, 3 bases remained unmatched. This CDR3 is built from 14 residues. Germline-derived CDR1 and CDR2 are SGHAT and FQNNGV.

The chain combines TRBV21-1 with TRBJ2-5; the DNA was not compared with TRBD1, the D call given in the table. TRBV21-1 is a recognized pseudogene. CDR3 length: 14 amino acids. CDR3 DNA: TGTGCCAGCAGCAAAACTTGGACAGGTGAGACCCAGTACTTC. It translates to CASSKTWTGETQYF.

The chain is built from TRBV5-4 and TRBJ2-3; TRBD1 matches 8 bases. Germline assignment: CDR1 SGHNT and CDR2 YYREEE (reference sequence). V was clipped by 7 bases and J by 5 bases; unmatched bases: 15. This CDR3 spans 16 amino acids. Written as DNA, the CDR3 is TGTGCCAGCGCCTCGGCAGGGGGCGACGGGTTAGATACGCAGTATTTT. The encoded protein is CASASAGGDGLDTQYF. The full variable domain, completed using reference TRBV5-4 and TRBJ2-3, is ETGVTQSPTHLIKTRGQQVTLRCSSQSGHNTVSWYQQALGQGPQFIFQYYREEENGRGNFPPRFSGLQFPNYSSELNVNALELDDSALYLCASASAGGDGLDTQYFGPGTRLTVL.

The rearrangement links TRBV5-1 to TRBJ2-1, with D maybe TRBD1 (5 bases). The V gene's germline CDR1 is SGHRS and CDR2 YFSETQ. Trimming removed 4 bases from V and 0 bases from J, with 14 bases in between. This CDR3 has 16 residues. In DNA form, the CDR3 reads TGCGCCAGCAGCCCACAAACAGGCAGCTCCTACAATGAGCAGTTCTTC. Translation: CASSPQTGSSYNEQFF.

This chain uses TRBV19 with TRBJ1-2; TRBD1 aligns across 10 bases. CDR3 length: 16 residues. Trimming cost V 1 base and J 4 bases; bases outside gene matches: 6. Germline CDR1 and CDR2: LNHDA and SQIVND (reference sequence). The DNA for the CDR3 is TGTGCCAGTAGTATAGGCGCGACAGGGGGCGGCTATGGCTACACCTTC. Translating it yields CASSIGATGGGYGYTF.

V usage is TRBV10-3 and J usage is TRBJ1-1; 7 bases are shared with TRBD1. V shed 3 bases, J shed 8 bases, and the junction held 12 bases outside the gene matches. Germline V gene data show CDR1 as ENHRY and CDR2 as SYGVKD. CDR3 length: 15 amino acids. The CDR3 loop reads CAISDFTGAHLEAFF. In DNA, the CDR3 is TGTGCCATCAGTGACTTTACAGGGGCTCATTTGGAAGCTTTCTTT.